This T cell receptor beta chain is drawn from a study of post-analysis software for immune sequencing data. Study-level background: The disease courses spanned relapsing-remitting, secondary progressive and progressive-relapsing forms of multiple sclerosis.

This clonotype was seen only a few times. Its matching antigen is unknown. The CDR3 length is 14 residues. V was clipped by 11 bases and J by 2 bases, with 19 bases between them. Germline V lookup: CDR1 MNHEY, CDR2 SVGEGT. Notes on the study in general: Relative to controls, patients had roughly five TRBV segments at higher frequency, with TRBV5-6, TRBV5-1 and TRBV20-1 among these. The F measure placed samples prepared in the same batch into strongly shared clusters. Compared with controls, patients showed significantly lower normalized Chao1 diversity.

Unique molecular identifiers were present in the TCR beta cDNA libraries. Each CDR3 protein is one row after TCRdb ran MiXCR on the PCR reads. Of 400,000 to 500,000 distinct CDR3 sequences in the sample, more than 30% were seen once. The TCR was taken from a girl aged 2-10 years with multiple sclerosis. Material: blood. The rearrangement uses TRBV6-2 or TRBV6-3 and TRBJ2-7; either TRBD1 or TRBD2 may fit D (5 bases each). In DNA form, the CDR3 reads TGTGCCCACTGGGCCGGGACGGATGCCTACGAGCAGTACTTC. Encoded protein: CAHWAGTDAYEQYF.